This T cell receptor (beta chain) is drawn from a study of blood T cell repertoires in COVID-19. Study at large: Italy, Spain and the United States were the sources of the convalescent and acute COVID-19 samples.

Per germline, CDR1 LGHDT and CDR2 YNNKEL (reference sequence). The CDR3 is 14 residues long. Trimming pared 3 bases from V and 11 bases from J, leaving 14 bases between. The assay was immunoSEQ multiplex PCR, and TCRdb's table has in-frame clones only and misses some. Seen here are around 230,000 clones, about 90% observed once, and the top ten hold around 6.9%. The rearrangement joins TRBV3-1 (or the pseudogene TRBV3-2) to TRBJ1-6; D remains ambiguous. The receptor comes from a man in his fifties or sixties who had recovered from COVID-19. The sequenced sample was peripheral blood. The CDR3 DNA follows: TGTGCCAGCAGCCACGGAGGGCTTGACCCACCCCTCCACTTT. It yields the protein CASSHGGLDPPLHF.